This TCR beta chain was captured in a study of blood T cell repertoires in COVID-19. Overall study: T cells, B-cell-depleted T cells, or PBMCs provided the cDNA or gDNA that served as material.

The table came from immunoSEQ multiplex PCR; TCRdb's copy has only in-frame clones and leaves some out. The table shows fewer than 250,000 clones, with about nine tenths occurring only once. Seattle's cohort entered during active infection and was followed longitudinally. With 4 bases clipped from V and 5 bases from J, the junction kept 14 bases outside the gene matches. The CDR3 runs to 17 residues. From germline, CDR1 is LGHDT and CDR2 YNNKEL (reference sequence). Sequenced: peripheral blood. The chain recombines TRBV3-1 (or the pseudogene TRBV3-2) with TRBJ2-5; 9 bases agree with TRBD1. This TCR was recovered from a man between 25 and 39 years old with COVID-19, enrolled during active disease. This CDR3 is CASSPPSGTGKLETQYF. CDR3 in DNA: TGTGCCAGCAGCCCCCCTTCCGGGACAGGGAAGTTGGAGACCCAGTACTTC.